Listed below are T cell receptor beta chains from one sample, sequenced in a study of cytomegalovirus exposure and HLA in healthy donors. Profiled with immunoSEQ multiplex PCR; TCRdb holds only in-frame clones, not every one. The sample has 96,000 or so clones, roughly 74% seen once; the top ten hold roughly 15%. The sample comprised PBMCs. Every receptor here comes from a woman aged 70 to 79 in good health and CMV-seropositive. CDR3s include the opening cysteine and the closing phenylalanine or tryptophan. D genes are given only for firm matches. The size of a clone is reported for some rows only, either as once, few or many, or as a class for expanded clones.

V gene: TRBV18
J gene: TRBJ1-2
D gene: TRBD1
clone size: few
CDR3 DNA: TGTGCCAGCTCACCAGGGCAGGGGGCCTGGGGCTACACCTTC
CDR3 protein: CASSPGQGAWGYTF

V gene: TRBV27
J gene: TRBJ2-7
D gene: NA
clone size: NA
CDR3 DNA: TGTGCCAGCAGTTTAGGCCGGGGCTCCTACGAGCAGTACTTC
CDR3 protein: CASSLGRGSYEQYF

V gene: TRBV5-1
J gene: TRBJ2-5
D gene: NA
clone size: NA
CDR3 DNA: TGCGCCAGCAGCAAGATTCCCGCCTCAACCGGAGAGACCCAGTACTTC
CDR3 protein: CASSKIPASTGETQYF

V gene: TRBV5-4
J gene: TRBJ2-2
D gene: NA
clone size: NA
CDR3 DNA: TGTGCCAGCAGCTTGGCCCTCGGGCGGGGTCCCGGGGAGCTGTTTTTT
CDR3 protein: CASSLALGRGPGELFF

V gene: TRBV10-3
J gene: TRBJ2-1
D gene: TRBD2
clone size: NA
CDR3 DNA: TGTGCCATCAGTGACGGACTAGCGGGGCCTCTTAGCTCCTACAATGAGCAGTTCTTC
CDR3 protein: CAISDGLAGPLSSYNEQFF

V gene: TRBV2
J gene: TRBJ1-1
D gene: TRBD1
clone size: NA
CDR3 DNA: TGTGCCAGCACTCGAAGACAGGGATGGAACACTGAAGCTTTCTTT
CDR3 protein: CASTRRQGWNTEAFF

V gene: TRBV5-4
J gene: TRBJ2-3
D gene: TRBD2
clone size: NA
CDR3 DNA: TGTGCCAGCAGTAAGGTTAGCGGGCCAAGCACAGATACGCAGTATTTT
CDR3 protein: CASSKVSGPSTDTQYF

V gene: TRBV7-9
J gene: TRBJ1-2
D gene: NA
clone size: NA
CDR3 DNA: TGTTCCAGCAGCCACCCGCCCAGCTATGGCTACACCTTC
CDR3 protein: CSSSHPPSYGYTF

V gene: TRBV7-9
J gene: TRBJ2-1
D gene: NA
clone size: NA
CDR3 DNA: TGTGCCAGCAGCTTTACCCAGGTGAGCTCCTACAATGAGCAGTTCTTC
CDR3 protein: CASSFTQVSSYNEQFF

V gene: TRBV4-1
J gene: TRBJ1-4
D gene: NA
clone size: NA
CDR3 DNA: TGCGCCAGCAGCCAAGATCCACAGGATAATGAAAAACTGTTTTTT
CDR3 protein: CASSQDPQDNEKLFF

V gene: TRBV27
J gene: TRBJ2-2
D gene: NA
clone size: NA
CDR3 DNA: TGTGCCAGCAGTTTATATTCGGGGGTCGGGGAGCTGTTTTTT
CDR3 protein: CASSLYSGVGELFF

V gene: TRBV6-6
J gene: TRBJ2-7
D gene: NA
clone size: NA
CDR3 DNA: TGTGCCAGCACCTCCCCCGGGGGAGAAAGCAACGAGCAGTACTTC
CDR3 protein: CASTSPGGESNEQYF

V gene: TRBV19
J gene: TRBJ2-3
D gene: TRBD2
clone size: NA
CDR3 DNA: TGTGCCACAAATGGGGGAGGGCCAAGTGTGGCCACAGATACGCAGTATTTT
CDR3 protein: CATNGGGPSVATDTQYF

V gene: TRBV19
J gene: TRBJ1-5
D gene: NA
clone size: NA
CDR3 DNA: TGTGCCAGTAGTAACGGGAATCAGCCCCAGCATTTT
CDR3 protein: CASSNGNQPQHF

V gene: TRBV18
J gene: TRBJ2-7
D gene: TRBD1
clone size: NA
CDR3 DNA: TGTGCCAGCTCTCCCACGACAGGGGCCTACGAGCAGTACTTC
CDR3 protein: CASSPTTGAYEQYF

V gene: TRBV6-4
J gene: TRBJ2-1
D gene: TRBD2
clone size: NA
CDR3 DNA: TGTGCCAGCAGTGACCTACCTGGACTAGCGGGAAGCAATGAGCAGTTCTTC
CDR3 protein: CASSDLPGLAGSNEQFF

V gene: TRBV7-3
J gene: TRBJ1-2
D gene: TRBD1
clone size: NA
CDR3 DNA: TGTGCCAGCAGCTTATCCCGACAGGGGGCGCATGGCTACACCTTC
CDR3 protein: CASSLSRQGAHGYTF

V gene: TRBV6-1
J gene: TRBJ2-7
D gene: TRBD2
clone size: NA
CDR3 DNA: TGTGCCAGCAGTCCCACTAGCGGGGCCTACGAGCAGTACTTC
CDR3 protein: CASSPTSGAYEQYF

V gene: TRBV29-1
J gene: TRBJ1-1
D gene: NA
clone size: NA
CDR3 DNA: TGCAGCGTTTCACCCAGGGGACTGAACACTGAAGCTTTCTTT
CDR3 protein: CSVSPRGLNTEAFF

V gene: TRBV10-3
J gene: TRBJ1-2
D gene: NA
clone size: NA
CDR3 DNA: TGTGCCATCAGTGCCGGGGAGTTATATGGCTACACCTTC
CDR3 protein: CAISAGELYGYTF

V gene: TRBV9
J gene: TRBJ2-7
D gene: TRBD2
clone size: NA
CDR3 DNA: TGTGCCAGCAGCGTAGGACTAGCGGGGAGGAACGAGCAGTACTTC
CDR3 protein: CASSVGLAGRNEQYF

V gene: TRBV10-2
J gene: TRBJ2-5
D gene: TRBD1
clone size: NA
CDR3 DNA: TGCGCCAGCAATTTTCAGGGGGCGAGGGAGACCCAGTACTTC
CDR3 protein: CASNFQGARETQYF

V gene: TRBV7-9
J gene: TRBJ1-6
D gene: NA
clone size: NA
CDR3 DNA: TGTGCCAGCAGCTCCTTTCCTATCAATTCACCCCTCCACTTT
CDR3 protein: CASSSFPINSPLHF

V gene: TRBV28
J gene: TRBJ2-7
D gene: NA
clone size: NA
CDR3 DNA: TGTGCCAGCAGTTTGACTCACTACGAGCAGTACTTC
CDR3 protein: CASSLTHYEQYF

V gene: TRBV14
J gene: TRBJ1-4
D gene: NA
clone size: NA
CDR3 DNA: TGTGCCAGCAGCCACGAAGTACAGGGTGGGCTTGAAAAACTGTTTTTT
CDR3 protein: CASSHEVQGGLEKLFF

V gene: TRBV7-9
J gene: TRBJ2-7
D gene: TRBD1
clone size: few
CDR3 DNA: TGTTCCAGCAGCTTATCTCCGGGACAGGGGCACTACGAGCAGTACTTC
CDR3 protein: CSSSLSPGQGHYEQYF

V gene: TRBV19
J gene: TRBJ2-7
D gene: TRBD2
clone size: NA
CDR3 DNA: TGTGCCAGTAGTCCAAAGGGACTAGCGGGGCCCTACTCCTACGAGCAGTACTTC
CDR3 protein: CASSPKGLAGPYSYEQYF

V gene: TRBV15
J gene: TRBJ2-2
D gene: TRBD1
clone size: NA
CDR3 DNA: TGTGCCACCAGCAGGGAGACAGGGGGGTACACCGGGGAGCTGTTTTTT
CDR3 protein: CATSRETGGYTGELFF

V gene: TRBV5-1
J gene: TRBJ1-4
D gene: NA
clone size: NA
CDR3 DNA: TGCGCCAGCAGCTTATGGAAGGGGGTCGGTGAAAAACTGTTTTTT
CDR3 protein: CASSLWKGVGEKLFF

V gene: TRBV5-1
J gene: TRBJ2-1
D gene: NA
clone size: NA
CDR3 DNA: TGCGCCAGCAGCTTGGCCCCCAATAGCGCGTCCTACAATGAGCAGTTCTTC
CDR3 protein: CASSLAPNSASYNEQFF

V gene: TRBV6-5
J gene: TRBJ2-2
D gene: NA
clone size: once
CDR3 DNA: TGTGCCAGCAGTATCATTGGGGGGGGGCACGGGGAGCTGTTTTTT
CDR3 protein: CASSIIGGGHGELFF

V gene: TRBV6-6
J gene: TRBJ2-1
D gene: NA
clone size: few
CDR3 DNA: TGTGCCAGCAGCCCCCCCGGGAGCTCCTACAATGAGCAGTTCTTC
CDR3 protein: CASSPPGSSYNEQFF

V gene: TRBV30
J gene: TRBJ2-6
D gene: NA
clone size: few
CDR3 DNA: TGTGCCTGGAGTGTCTCAGGCGGGTACCGCTCTGGGGCCAACGTCCTGACTTTC
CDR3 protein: CAWSVSGGYRSGANVLTF

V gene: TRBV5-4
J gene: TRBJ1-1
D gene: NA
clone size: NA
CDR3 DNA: TGTGCCAGCAGCTTGGAAGTTGGACTCACTGAAGCTTTCTTT
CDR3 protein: CASSLEVGLTEAFF

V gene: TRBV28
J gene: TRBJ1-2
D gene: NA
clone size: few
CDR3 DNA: TGTGCCAGCGGATCGCCTTCGGAGTATGGCTACACCTTC
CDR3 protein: CASGSPSEYGYTF

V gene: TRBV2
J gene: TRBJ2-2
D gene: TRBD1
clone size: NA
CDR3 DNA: TGTGCCAGCAGTGACAGGGGGAACGGGGAGCTGTTTTTT
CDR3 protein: CASSDRGNGELFF

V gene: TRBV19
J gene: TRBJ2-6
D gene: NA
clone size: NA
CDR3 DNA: TGTGCCAGTAAAGAGGAGGGTTCCCCCTCTGGGGCCAACGTCCTGACTTTC
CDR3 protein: CASKEEGSPSGANVLTF

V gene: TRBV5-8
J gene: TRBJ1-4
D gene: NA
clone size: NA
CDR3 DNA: TGTGCCAGCGGAACGGGACACCCGAGGGAAAAACTGTTTTTT
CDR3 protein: CASGTGHPREKLFF

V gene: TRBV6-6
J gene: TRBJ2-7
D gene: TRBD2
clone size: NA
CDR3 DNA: TGTGCCAGCAAACCGGGACTAGCCCACGAGCAGTACTTC
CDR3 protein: CASKPGLAHEQYF

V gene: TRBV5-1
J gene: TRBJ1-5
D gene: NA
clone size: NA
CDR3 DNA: TGCGCCAGCAGCCCGGGGACACAGAATCAGCCCCAGCATTTT
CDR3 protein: CASSPGTQNQPQHF

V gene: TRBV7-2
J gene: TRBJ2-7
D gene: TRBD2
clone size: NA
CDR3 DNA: TGTGCCAGCAGCTTAGGCGGGACTAGCGGGGGGCAGGGAGAGCAGTACTTC
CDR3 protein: CASSLGGTSGGQGEQYF

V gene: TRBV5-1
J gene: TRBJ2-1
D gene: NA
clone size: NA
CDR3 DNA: TGCGCCAGCAGCTTCGGGACAGAGCAGTTCTTC
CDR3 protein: CASSFGTEQFF